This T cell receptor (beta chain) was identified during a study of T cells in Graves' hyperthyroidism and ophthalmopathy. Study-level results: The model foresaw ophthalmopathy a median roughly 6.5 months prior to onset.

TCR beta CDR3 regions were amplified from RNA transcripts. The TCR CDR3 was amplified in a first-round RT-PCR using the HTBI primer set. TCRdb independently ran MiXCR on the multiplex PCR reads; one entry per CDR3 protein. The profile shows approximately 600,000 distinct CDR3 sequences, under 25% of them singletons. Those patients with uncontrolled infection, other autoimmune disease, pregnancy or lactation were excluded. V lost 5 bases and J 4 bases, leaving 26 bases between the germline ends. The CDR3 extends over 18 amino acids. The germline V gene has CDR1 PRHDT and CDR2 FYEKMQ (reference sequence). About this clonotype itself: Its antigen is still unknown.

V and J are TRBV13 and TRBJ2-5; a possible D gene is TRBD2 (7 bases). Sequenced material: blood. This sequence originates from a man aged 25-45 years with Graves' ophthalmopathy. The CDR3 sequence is CASSKGTLGGRRGETQYF. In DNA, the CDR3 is TGTGCCAGCAGCAAAGGGACACTCGGCGGGAGACGGGGAGAGACCCAGTACTTC. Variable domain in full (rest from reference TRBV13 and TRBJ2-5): AAGVIQSPRHLIKEKRETATLKCYPIPRHDTVYWYQQGPGQDPQFLISFYEKMQSDKGSIPDRFSAQQFSDYHSELNMSSLELGDSALYFCASSKGTLGGRRGETQYFGPGTRLLVL.